Below are 13 T cell receptor beta chains sequenced from a single sample in a study of blood T cell repertoires in COVID-19. TCRdb keeps only in-frame clones here, not all; method: immunoSEQ multiplex PCR. The sample has about 270,000 clones; around 89% are singletons. The specimen sequenced was PBMCs or T cells enriched from blood (not recorded which). The receptors were sampled from a woman aged 18-30 years who had recovered from COVID-19.

The V call is TRBV6-5, the J call TRBJ1-6; D remains ambiguous. The CDR3 has 16 amino acids. Germline V gene lookup returns CDR1 MNHEY and CDR2 SVGAGI. The V and J ends lost 2 bases and 6 bases respectively, with 14 bases between them. CDR3 amino acids: CASSYGVGAGNSPLHF. DNA of the CDR3: TGTGCCAGCAGTTACGGGGTGGGAGCGGGTAATTCACCCCTCCACTTT.

The chain joins TRBV6-5 to TRBJ2-1; a possible D gene is TRBD1 (5 bases). Germline CDR1 is MNHEY and CDR2 is SVGAGI. This CDR3 spans 14 amino acids. The V and J ends lost 7 bases and 7 bases respectively, with 17 bases between them. This CDR3 reads CASIPPTAWNEQFF. The DNA for the CDR3 is TGTGCCAGCATTCCGCCGACAGCGTGGAATGAGCAGTTCTTC.

The chain recombines TRBV15 with TRBJ1-1; 9 bases fit TRBD1. With 1 base clipped from V and 8 bases from J, the junction kept 2 bases outside the gene matches. The germline CDR1 and CDR2 sequences are LNHNV and YYDKDF (reference sequence). The CDR3 has 13 residues. The CDR3 DNA reads TGTGCCACCAGCAGAGTACAGGGGGCAGAAGCTTTCTTT. Its protein product is CATSRVQGAEAFF.

This chain links TRBV29-1 with TRBJ2-7, with 9 bases aligning to TRBD1. Unmatched junction bases numbered 10, after V lost 6 bases and J lost 4 bases. CDR1 is SQVTM, CDR2 ANQGSEA, per germline. The CDR3 loop spans 14 amino acids. For the CDR3, the DNA is TGCAGCGTCACCGCCGGGACAGGGCTGTACGAGCAGTACTTC. Protein product: CSVTAGTGLYEQYF.

The CDR3 nucleotides read TGTGCCAGCAGCCCCGACAGGGGTAGAACTAATGAAAAACTGTTTTTT. This encodes CASSPDRGRTNEKLFF. The chain combines TRBV14 with TRBJ1-4, with 8 bases fitting TRBD1. The CDR3 has 16 amino acids. From germline, CDR1 is SGHDN and CDR2 FVKESK. Trimming took 4 bases from V and 1 from J; bases not matched to a gene: 5.

The chain uses TRBV11-3 and TRBJ1-2; D is uncertain. This CDR3 is 14 amino acids long. Trimming cost V 4 bases and J 2 bases, with 11 bases left between them. The germline V gene encodes CDR1 SGHNT and CDR2 YENEEA. The CDR3 loop reads CASSSPTLNYGYTF. The CDR3 DNA follows: TGTGCCAGCAGCTCGCCGACACTCAACTATGGCTACACCTTC.

The chain is built from TRBV9 and TRBJ1-6; D might be TRBD1 (5 bases). Trimming took off 0 bases at V and 6 bases at J, with 19 bases between the two ends. The CDR3 is made up of 18 amino acids. CDR1 and CDR2 (germline): SGDLS, YYNGEE. The CDR3 here is CASSVGGGAGMINSPLHF. Written as DNA, the CDR3 is TGTGCCAGCAGCGTAGGAGGTGGGGCAGGGATGATTAATTCACCCCTCCACTTT.

The chain links TRBV3-1 (or the pseudogene TRBV3-2) to TRBJ2-4; D might be TRBD1 (6 bases). The CDR3 is 16 amino acids. The V and J ends lost 1 base and 0 bases respectively, with 10 bases between them. Germline V gene data show CDR1 as LGHDT and CDR2 as YNNKEL (reference sequence). Here the CDR3 reads CASSQGTGIAKNIQYF. The CDR3 nucleotides are TGTGCCAGCAGCCAAGGAACAGGGATAGCCAAAAACATTCAGTACTTC.

The genes are TRBV4-2 and TRBJ2-1, with D perhaps TRBD2 (6 bases). Germline V gene lookup returns CDR1 LGHNA and CDR2 YNFKEQ. The CDR3 spans 17 residues. V dropped 1 base and J dropped 5 bases, with 18 bases sitting between them. Here the CDR3 reads CASSQGLGAGMDNEQFF. CDR3 DNA sequence: TGTGCCAGCAGCCAAGGTCTTGGGGCGGGGATGGACAATGAGCAGTTCTTC.

The chain couples TRBV25-1 to TRBJ1-1; unclear D gene. The CDR3 is 14 residues long. Germline V lookup: CDR1 MGHDK, CDR2 SYGVNS. Trimming pared 3 bases from V and 0 bases from J, leaving 8 bases between. CDR3 DNA: TGTGCCAGCAGTGATACCAGTTTGAACACTGAAGCTTTCTTT. Translating it yields CASSDTSLNTEAFF.

The chain is built from TRBV19 and TRBJ2-5; 10 nucleotides align to TRBD2. The CDR3 is made up of 15 amino acids. The V gene's germline CDR1 is LNHDA and CDR2 SQIVND (reference sequence). The J segment lost 2 bases and the V segment lost 3 bases, leaving 3 bases of the junction unmatched. CDR3 sequence: CASSISGGSQETQYF. In nucleotides, the CDR3 is TGTGCCAGTAGTATTAGCGGGGGGTCTCAAGAGACCCAGTACTTC.

As regards this clone: Other DNA sequences in the same sample also yield this CDR3. CDR3 sequence reads: CSVGEGNTEAFF. CDR3 bases: TGCAGCGTGGGGGAGGGGAACACTGAAGCTTTCTTT. The chain joins TRBV29-1 to TRBJ1-1; possibly TRBD1 for D (5 bases). Germline V gene sequence: CDR1 SQVTM, CDR2 ANQGSEA. Trimming took 6 bases from V and 1 from J, leaving 9 bases between them. This CDR3 comprises 12 residues. The variable domain in full, completed from reference TRBV29-1 and TRBJ1-1, reads SAVISQKPSRDICQRGTSLTIQCQVDSQVTMMFWYRQQPGQSLTLIATANQGSEATYESGFVIDKFPISRPNLTFSTLTVSNMSPEDSSIYLCSVGEGNTEAFFGQGTRLTVV.

The rearrangement joins TRBV4-1 to TRBJ1-2, with D uncertain. The CDR3 contains 15 residues. The germline V and J ends were trimmed by 1 base and 1 base, with 10 bases remaining between them. The germline gives CDR1 MGHRA, CDR2 YSYEKL. CDR3 DNA sequence: TGCGCCAGCAGCCAAGGAGCGGCGAATAACTATGGCTACACCTTC. It specifies CASSQGAANNYGYTF.